The rows below give T cell receptor beta chains drawn from one sample of a study of shared clonotypes between healthy human individuals. Only in-frame clones appear in the TCRdb table, and some are missing; sequencing was by immunoSEQ multiplex PCR. The repertoire includes approximately 320,000 clones, roughly 70% of them detected once, and about a tenth sits in the top ten. What was sequenced was memory CD4+ T cells sorted from blood. The origin of the receptors is a man younger than 40 in good health. CDR3s include the opening cysteine and the closing phenylalanine or tryptophan. Fields, in order: CDR3 protein, CDR3 DNA, D gene, clone size, V gene, J gene. A D gene is named only where the DNA matches it firmly. Expanded clones get a size class; other rows say once, few or many, or leave the size out.

CDR3 protein: CASSQEFAYGYTF
CDR3 DNA: TGTGCCAGCAGCCAAGAGTTTGCGTATGGCTACACCTTC
D gene: -
clone size: -
V gene: TRBV14
J gene: TRBJ1-2

CDR3 protein: CASSPGPYNEQFF
CDR3 DNA: TGTGCCAGCAGCCCGGGACCTTACAATGAGCAGTTCTTC
D gene: -
clone size: -
V gene: TRBV7-3
J gene: TRBJ2-1

CDR3 protein: CASSLEGTGEKLFF
CDR3 DNA: TGCGCCAGCAGCTTGGAAGGGACGGGCGAAAAACTGTTTTTT
D gene: -
clone size: -
V gene: TRBV5-1
J gene: TRBJ1-4

CDR3 protein: CASSLDSWDYGYTF
CDR3 DNA: TGTGCCAGCAGCTTGGATAGTTGGGACTATGGCTACACCTTC
D gene: -
clone size: -
V gene: TRBV5-4
J gene: TRBJ1-2

CDR3 protein: CASSSGGGSYNEQFF
CDR3 DNA: TGTGCCAGCAGTTCAGGAGGGGGCTCCTACAATGAGCAGTTCTTC
D gene: -
clone size: -
V gene: TRBV6-6
J gene: TRBJ2-1

CDR3 protein: CASSLGAAEINTIYF
CDR3 DNA: TGCGCCAGCAGCTTGGGTGCGGCTGAAATAAACACCATATATTTT
D gene: -
clone size: -
V gene: TRBV5-1
J gene: TRBJ1-3

CDR3 protein: CASLQGAKTDTQYF
CDR3 DNA: TGCGCCAGCCTACAGGGGGCGAAAACAGATACGCAGTATTTT
D gene: TRBD1
clone size: -
V gene: TRBV5-1
J gene: TRBJ2-3

CDR3 protein: CASSLDRTGYQPQHF
CDR3 DNA: TGTGCCAGCAGCTTGGATCGGACAGGGTATCAGCCCCAGCATTTT
D gene: TRBD1
clone size: -
V gene: TRBV7-8
J gene: TRBJ1-5

CDR3 protein: CSVAKQGVSYNEQFF
CDR3 DNA: TGCAGCGTTGCTAAACAGGGAGTATCCTACAATGAGCAGTTCTTC
D gene: -
clone size: -
V gene: TRBV29-1
J gene: TRBJ2-1

CDR3 protein: CASSKATLTEAFF
CDR3 DNA: TGTGCCAGTAGTAAGGCGACCCTAACTGAAGCTTTCTTT
D gene: -
clone size: -
V gene: TRBV19
J gene: TRBJ1-1

CDR3 protein: CASSLSPTDDYGYTF
CDR3 DNA: TGCGCCAGCAGCCTCAGTCCGACAGACGACTATGGCTACACCTTC
D gene: -
clone size: -
V gene: TRBV4-1
J gene: TRBJ1-2

CDR3 protein: CSARQGGSYEQYF
CDR3 DNA: TGCAGCGCCAGACAGGGGGGGTCGTACGAGCAGTACTTC
D gene: TRBD1
clone size: -
V gene: TRBV29-1
J gene: TRBJ2-7

CDR3 protein: CASSLEGGGMNTEAFF
CDR3 DNA: TGTGCCAGCAGCTTGGAGGGAGGGGGCATGAACACTGAAGCTTTCTTT
D gene: TRBD1
clone size: -
V gene: TRBV5-5
J gene: TRBJ1-1

CDR3 protein: CASSFGQGKLGYTF
CDR3 DNA: TGTGCCAGCAGCTTTGGACAGGGGAAGCTTGGCTACACCTTC
D gene: TRBD1
clone size: -
V gene: TRBV7-2
J gene: TRBJ1-2

CDR3 protein: CASSEWGGDQPQHF
CDR3 DNA: TGTGCCAGCAGTGAATGGGGGGGCGATCAGCCCCAGCATTTT
D gene: -
clone size: -
V gene: TRBV25-1
J gene: TRBJ1-5

CDR3 protein: CASHPRGRTYNEQFF
CDR3 DNA: TGTGCCAGCCATCCCAGGGGGCGAACATACAATGAGCAGTTCTTC
D gene: TRBD1
clone size: -
V gene: TRBV6-1
J gene: TRBJ2-1

CDR3 protein: CASSATGFPEAFF
CDR3 DNA: TGCGCCAGCAGCGCAACAGGTTTCCCTGAAGCTTTCTTT
D gene: -
clone size: -
V gene: TRBV5-1
J gene: TRBJ1-1

CDR3 protein: CASSLQGTGGYEQYF
CDR3 DNA: TGTGCCAGCAGCTTACAGGGGACAGGGGGCTACGAGCAGTACTTC
D gene: TRBD1
clone size: once
V gene: TRBV11-3
J gene: TRBJ2-7

CDR3 protein: CASSGTSGRNTDTQYF
CDR3 DNA: TGTGCCAGCAGTGGGACTAGCGGGAGGAACACAGATACGCAGTATTTT
D gene: TRBD2
clone size: once
V gene: TRBV2
J gene: TRBJ2-3

CDR3 protein: CASSAQLATIYEQYF
CDR3 DNA: TGTGCCAGCAGTGCACAACTAGCGACCATTTACGAGCAGTACTTC
D gene: TRBD2
clone size: once
V gene: TRBV6-1
J gene: TRBJ2-7

CDR3 protein: CASSPKPPTGGRSNEQFF
CDR3 DNA: TGTGCCAGCAGTCCAAAACCGCCGACAGGGGGCCGTTCAAATGAGCAGTTCTTC
D gene: TRBD1
clone size: -
V gene: TRBV27
J gene: TRBJ2-1

CDR3 protein: CASSLRSRIRGNQPQHF
CDR3 DNA: TGTGCCAGCAGCTTAAGGAGCAGGATTCGGGGCAATCAGCCCCAGCATTTT
D gene: -
clone size: -
V gene: TRBV5-6
J gene: TRBJ1-5

CDR3 protein: CASSASGMKETQYF
CDR3 DNA: TGTGCCAGCAGTGCGAGCGGGATGAAAGAGACCCAGTACTTC
D gene: TRBD2
clone size: few
V gene: TRBV6-1
J gene: TRBJ2-5

CDR3 protein: CASSPGGTNNQPQHF
CDR3 DNA: TGTGCCAGCAGCCCCGGAGGGACGAACAATCAGCCCCAGCATTTT
D gene: -
clone size: -
V gene: TRBV7-2
J gene: TRBJ1-5

CDR3 protein: CASSLGLAALREQYF
CDR3 DNA: TGTGCCAGCAGCTTGGGATTAGCGGCGCTCAGGGAGCAGTACTTC
D gene: -
clone size: -
V gene: TRBV5-4
J gene: TRBJ2-7

CDR3 protein: CASIPASGGETQYF
CDR3 DNA: TGTGCCAGCATTCCTGCGTCGGGGGGAGAGACCCAGTACTTC
D gene: TRBD2
clone size: -
V gene: TRBV28
J gene: TRBJ2-5

CDR3 protein: CSARQGHGNAEAFF
CDR3 DNA: TGCAGCGCTAGACAGGGTCATGGGAACGCTGAAGCTTTCTTT
D gene: TRBD1
clone size: -
V gene: TRBV29-1
J gene: TRBJ1-1

CDR3 protein: CAWLDREPYQPQHF
CDR3 DNA: TGTGCCTGGCTCGACAGGGAACCGTATCAGCCCCAGCATTTT
D gene: TRBD1
clone size: -
V gene: TRBV30
J gene: TRBJ1-5

CDR3 protein: CASSLYLAKNIQYF
CDR3 DNA: TGTGCCAGCAGCTTGTACCTAGCCAAAAACATTCAGTACTTC
D gene: -
clone size: few
V gene: TRBV5-5
J gene: TRBJ2-4

CDR3 protein: CASSVKAGAGSADTQYF
CDR3 DNA: TGTGCCAGCAGTGTTAAAGCGGGGGCGGGATCTGCAGATACGCAGTATTTT
D gene: TRBD2
clone size: once
V gene: TRBV2
J gene: TRBJ2-3

CDR3 protein: CASSNWGTYNEQFF
CDR3 DNA: TGTGCCAGCAGCAACTGGGGGACCTACAATGAGCAGTTCTTC
D gene: -
clone size: -
V gene: TRBV5-6
J gene: TRBJ2-1

CDR3 protein: CASGTGGSPLHF
CDR3 DNA: TGTGCCAGCGGGACAGGGGGCTCACCCCTCCACTTT
D gene: TRBD1
clone size: -
V gene: TRBV6-1
J gene: TRBJ1-6

CDR3 protein: CASSPGREPSYEQYF
CDR3 DNA: TGTGCCAGCTCACCCGGCAGGGAGCCCTCCTACGAGCAGTACTTC
D gene: -
clone size: -
V gene: TRBV18
J gene: TRBJ2-7

CDR3 protein: CASSVVGDDNEQFF
CDR3 DNA: TGTGCCAGCAGCGTAGTGGGGGACGACAATGAGCAGTTCTTC
D gene: -
clone size: -
V gene: TRBV9
J gene: TRBJ2-1

CDR3 protein: CASSLRLRETQYF
CDR3 DNA: TGTGCCAGCAGCTTACGTCTCCGAGAGACCCAGTACTTC
D gene: -
clone size: -
V gene: TRBV7-8
J gene: TRBJ2-5

CDR3 protein: CASSAHRGQGTEAFF
CDR3 DNA: TGTGCCAGCAGCGCCCACAGGGGGCAGGGCACTGAAGCTTTCTTT
D gene: TRBD1
clone size: -
V gene: TRBV9
J gene: TRBJ1-1

CDR3 protein: CASSYGGGRITGELFF
CDR3 DNA: TGTGCCAGCAGTTACGGCGGGGGCCGCATCACCGGGGAGCTGTTTTTT
D gene: -
clone size: -
V gene: TRBV6-5
J gene: TRBJ2-2

CDR3 protein: CASSVDGGNYNEQFF
CDR3 DNA: TGTGCCAGCAGCGTAGACGGGGGTAACTACAATGAGCAGTTCTTC
D gene: -
clone size: -
V gene: TRBV9
J gene: TRBJ2-1

CDR3 protein: CASSVADRGDYGYTF
CDR3 DNA: TGTGCCAGCAGCGTAGCTGACAGGGGAGACTATGGCTACACCTTC
D gene: TRBD1
clone size: -
V gene: TRBV9
J gene: TRBJ1-2

CDR3 protein: CASSFGQGGTDTQYF
CDR3 DNA: TGCGCCAGCAGCTTTGGACAGGGGGGCACAGATACGCAGTATTTT
D gene: TRBD1
clone size: few
V gene: TRBV5-1
J gene: TRBJ2-3

CDR3 protein: CASGSSCAGQSRANVLTF
CDR3 DNA: TGTGCTAGTGGTAGTAGCTGTGCAGGACAAAGTCGGGCCAACGTCCTGACTTTC
D gene: -
clone size: -
V gene: TRBV12-5
J gene: TRBJ2-6

CDR3 protein: CASSLQGANTGELFF
CDR3 DNA: TGTGCCAGCAGCCTACAGGGGGCGAACACCGGGGAGCTGTTTTTT
D gene: TRBD1
clone size: -
V gene: TRBV7-3
J gene: TRBJ2-2

CDR3 protein: CASSLTAGDYEQYF
CDR3 DNA: TGTGCCAGCAGCTTAACCGCGGGGGACTACGAGCAGTACTTC
D gene: TRBD2
clone size: -
V gene: TRBV11-2
J gene: TRBJ2-7

CDR3 protein: CASSPFQLAGDNEQFF
CDR3 DNA: TGTGCCAGCAGCCCCTTTCAGCTAGCGGGTGATAATGAGCAGTTCTTC
D gene: TRBD2
clone size: -
V gene: TRBV7-3
J gene: TRBJ2-1

CDR3 protein: CASSGPGGGVGEQFF
CDR3 DNA: TGTGCCAGCAGTGGCCCCGGGGGGGGTGTCGGTGAGCAGTTCTTC
D gene: TRBD2
clone size: once
V gene: TRBV2
J gene: TRBJ2-1

CDR3 protein: CASSTQKPGTAFF
CDR3 DNA: TGTGCCAGCAGTACGCAAAAACCCGGGACTGCTTTCTTT
D gene: -
clone size: -
V gene: TRBV28
J gene: TRBJ1-1

CDR3 protein: CASSNMGRAGTDTQYF
CDR3 DNA: TGTGCCAGCAGCAATATGGGGAGGGCCGGGACAGATACGCAGTATTTT
D gene: TRBD2
clone size: -
V gene: TRBV11-2
J gene: TRBJ2-3

CDR3 protein: CASSLTGESYEQYF
CDR3 DNA: TGTGCCAGCAGCTTGACGGGGGAATCCTACGAGCAGTACTTC
D gene: -
clone size: -
V gene: TRBV5-6
J gene: TRBJ2-7

CDR3 protein: CASSKTGIRGEQYF
CDR3 DNA: TGTGCCAGCAGCAAGACCGGGATCCGGGGCGAGCAGTACTTC
D gene: -
clone size: -
V gene: TRBV5-4
J gene: TRBJ2-7

CDR3 protein: CASSSLAGGLETQYF
CDR3 DNA: TGCGCCAGCAGCTCACTAGCGGGGGGCCTGGAGACCCAGTACTTC
D gene: TRBD2
clone size: -
V gene: TRBV5-1
J gene: TRBJ2-5

CDR3 protein: CASSYRQGAITEAFF
CDR3 DNA: TGTGCCAGCAGTTATCGACAGGGGGCAATCACTGAAGCTTTCTTT
D gene: TRBD1
clone size: few
V gene: TRBV2
J gene: TRBJ1-1

CDR3 protein: CASSQLTAISQETQYF
CDR3 DNA: TGCGCCAGCAGCCAACTTACGGCCATATCGCAAGAGACCCAGTACTTC
D gene: -
clone size: -
V gene: TRBV4-1
J gene: TRBJ2-5

CDR3 protein: CASSQLRETQYF
CDR3 DNA: TGTGCCAGCTCACAACTTCGGGAGACCCAGTACTTC
D gene: -
clone size: -
V gene: TRBV18
J gene: TRBJ2-5

CDR3 protein: CASSQEPGQGGETQYF
CDR3 DNA: TGTGCCAGCAGCCAAGAACCGGGACAGGGTGGAGAGACCCAGTACTTC
D gene: TRBD1
clone size: -
V gene: TRBV4-2
J gene: TRBJ2-5

CDR3 protein: CASSLGGQGGNTIYF
CDR3 DNA: TGTGCCAGCAGCCTAGGGGGACAGGGGGGAAACACCATATATTTT
D gene: TRBD1
clone size: once
V gene: TRBV7-6
J gene: TRBJ1-3

CDR3 protein: CASSFSTNEQFF
CDR3 DNA: TGTGCCAGCAGCTTTAGTACGAATGAGCAGTTCTTC
D gene: -
clone size: few
V gene: TRBV7-2
J gene: TRBJ2-1

CDR3 protein: CASSSTAYGYTF
CDR3 DNA: TGTGCCAGCAGTTCGACAGCCTATGGCTACACCTTC
D gene: -
clone size: -
V gene: TRBV28
J gene: TRBJ1-2

CDR3 protein: CASSYYREHGYTF
CDR3 DNA: TGTGCCAGCAGTTACTACAGGGAGCATGGCTACACCTTC
D gene: -
clone size: -
V gene: TRBV6-5
J gene: TRBJ1-2

CDR3 protein: CASSARTALQYF
CDR3 DNA: TGTGCCAGCAGCGCCCGGACAGCTCTTCAGTACTTC
D gene: -
clone size: -
V gene: TRBV7-9
J gene: TRBJ2-5

CDR3 protein: CASIPDRAQETQYF
CDR3 DNA: TGTGCCAGCATTCCCGACAGGGCCCAAGAGACCCAGTACTTC
D gene: TRBD1
clone size: -
V gene: TRBV25-1
J gene: TRBJ2-5